A selection of T cell receptor beta chains follows, all from one sample in a study of shared clonotypes between healthy human individuals. Sequenced by immunoSEQ multiplex PCR; TCRdb stores in-frame clones only, minus some. The repertoire holds about 2.4 million clones, with roughly 92% as singletons. Specimen: naive CD4+ T cells sorted from blood. These receptor sequences come from a man aged 18 to 29 in good health. The CDR3 runs from the conserved cysteine through the conserved F or W. D genes are given only for firm matches. Clone size is shown for a subset of rows, as once, few, many or a class of expanded clone.

D	size	V	J	CDR3	DNA
.	.	TRBV9	TRBJ2-3	CASSVGSGGTDTQYF	TGTGCCAGCAGCGTAGGGTCAGGGGGCACAGATACGCAGTATTTT
.	.	TRBV7-2	TRBJ2-7	CASSPGLGEQYF	TGTGCCAGCAGCCCAGGGTTGGGCGAGCAGTACTTC
.	.	TRBV19	TRBJ1-5	CASSIVTATNQPQHF	TGTGCCAGTAGTATAGTGACAGCCACCAATCAGCCCCAGCATTTT
.	.	TRBV9	TRBJ1-5	CASSVGPNQPQHF	TGTGCCAGCAGCGTAGGCCCCAATCAGCCCCAGCATTTT
TRBD1	.	TRBV4-1	TRBJ2-2	CASSLLPGTGFFTGELFF	TGCGCCAGCAGCCTATTACCCGGGACAGGGTTTTTCACCGGGGAGCTGTTTTTT
TRBD2	.	TRBV7-8	TRBJ2-7	CASSSDTSGVLGRREQYF	TGTGCCAGCAGCTCAGACACTAGCGGGGTATTGGGGAGGAGAGAGCAGTACTTC
.	.	TRBV30	TRBJ2-5	CAWSRAGYRVGKTQYF	TGTGCCTGGAGTCGGGCAGGGTATAGGGTTGGGAAGACCCAGTACTTC
.	.	TRBV5-1	TRBJ1-1	CASSFTTGNTEAFF	TGCGCCAGCAGCTTTACGACAGGGAACACTGAAGCTTTCTTT
TRBD1	.	TRBV11-2	TRBJ2-1	CASRWGQGSYEQFF	TGTGCCAGCCGCTGGGGACAGGGATCATATGAGCAGTTCTTC
.	.	TRBV18	TRBJ2-7	CASSTGPRTYEQYF	TGTGCCAGCTCAACAGGGCCCCGAACCTACGAGCAGTACTTC
.	.	TRBV2	TRBJ1-4	CASSEKGVTNEKLFF	TGTGCCAGCAGTGAGAAGGGAGTAACTAATGAAAAACTGTTTTTT
.	.	TRBV7-9	TRBJ2-1	CASSLGPAYNEQFF	TGTGCCAGCAGCTTAGGTCCAGCCTACAATGAGCAGTTCTTC
TRBD2	once	TRBV5-4	TRBJ2-1	CASSNRLAGGFDEQFF	TGTGCCAGCAGCAATAGACTAGCGGGAGGGTTCGATGAGCAGTTCTTC
.	.	TRBV5-6	TRBJ2-7	CASTSRRVLEGEQYF	TGTGCCAGCACCTCCAGACGGGTGTTGGAGGGCGAGCAGTACTTC
.	.	TRBV6-5	TRBJ2-4	CASSYPYSEKWRYF	TGTGCCAGCAGTTACCCCTACTCTGAGAAGTGGCGGTACTTC
TRBD2	.	TRBV5-6	TRBJ2-1	CASSLLAGTSYNEQFF	TGTGCCAGCAGCTTGCTAGCGGGTACTTCCTACAATGAGCAGTTCTTC
.	.	TRBV6-1	TRBJ1-2	CASIEQEGANYGYTF	TGTGCCAGCATCGAACAGGAAGGAGCTAACTATGGCTACACCTTC
.	.	TRBV5-1	TRBJ2-7	CASSHQTGSSYEQYF	TGCGCCAGCAGCCACCAGACTGGTAGCTCCTACGAGCAGTACTTC
TRBD1	.	TRBV19	TRBJ2-2	CASTPQGAAGELFF	TGTGCCAGTACCCCACAGGGGGCTGCCGGGGAGCTGTTTTTT
TRBD2	.	TRBV9	TRBJ2-3	CASSVVFGAGEDTQYF	TGTGCCAGCAGCGTAGTTTTCGGGGCGGGAGAGGATACGCAGTATTTT
TRBD1	.	TRBV2	TRBJ2-7	CASMGRPGTGQGIAYEQYF	TGTGCCAGCATGGGGCGACCCGGGACAGGTCAGGGCATAGCTTACGAGCAGTACTTC
TRBD1	.	TRBV30	TRBJ2-7	CAWSVRDRGTDEQYF	TGTGCCTGGAGTGTACGGGACAGGGGTACCGACGAGCAGTACTTC
.	.	TRBV10-3	TRBJ1-2	CATQAGDYGYTF	TGTGCCACCCAGGCGGGGGACTATGGCTACACCTTC
.	.	TRBV18	TRBJ2-1	CASSPLSGGYEQFF	TGTGCCAGCTCACCCCTCTCCGGAGGGTATGAGCAGTTCTTC
.	.	TRBV5-4	TRBJ2-5	CASSPLGLDGYQYF	TGTGCCAGCAGCCCCCTAGGGCTAGATGGGTACCAGTACTTC
TRBD2	.	TRBV5-8	TRBJ2-5	CASSALAGVETQYF	TGTGCCAGCAGCGCGCTAGCGGGAGTTGAGACCCAGTACTTC
TRBD1	once	TRBV6-5	TRBJ1-6	CASGVQGANSPLHF	TGTGCCAGCGGGGTACAGGGGGCGAATTCACCCCTCCACTTT
.	.	TRBV9	TRBJ2-7	CASSVGTGFKMTSEQYF	TGTGCCAGCAGCGTGGGAACAGGGTTTAAGATGACAAGCGAGCAGTACTTC
.	.	TRBV7-2	TRBJ2-1	CASTQPAGLPYNEQFF	TGTGCCAGCACCCAACCGGCTGGACTACCGTACAATGAGCAGTTCTTC
.	.	TRBV27	TRBJ1-1	CASSLRAITEAFF	TGTGCCAGCAGTTTACGGGCCATCACTGAAGCTTTCTTT
TRBD2	few	TRBV7-9	TRBJ2-3	CASSLTSGRPTDTQYF	TGTGCCAGCAGCCTGACTAGCGGGAGGCCCACAGATACGCAGTATTTT
.	.	TRBV30	TRBJ2-1	CAWKGGDNEQFF	TGTGCCTGGAAAGGAGGTGACAATGAGCAGTTCTTC
TRBD1	.	TRBV7-9	TRBJ1-1	CASSTSDGQGRGTEAFF	TGTGCCAGCAGCACCTCAGATGGACAGGGAAGGGGCACTGAAGCTTTCTTT
TRBD1	.	TRBV19	TRBJ2-7	CASSMLGTGPYEQYF	TGTGCCAGTAGTATGTTAGGGACAGGACCCTACGAGCAGTACTTC
.	.	TRBV9	TRBJ2-7	CASSSQEYEQYF	TGTGCCAGCAGCTCCCAAGAATACGAGCAGTACTTC
TRBD1	.	TRBV4-1	TRBJ1-2	CASSPRQGGYGYTF	TGCGCCAGCAGCCCACGGCAGGGGGGATATGGCTACACCTTC
TRBD1	once	TRBV28	TRBJ1-2	CASSNRQGAGYGYTF	TGTGCCAGCAGTAATAGACAGGGGGCCGGCTATGGCTACACCTTC
TRBD1	.	TRBV30	TRBJ1-4	CAWSPRGPNEKLFF	TGTGCCTGGAGTCCCAGGGGGCCAAATGAAAAACTGTTTTTT
.	once	TRBV6-1	TRBJ2-1	CASRRLNNEQFF	TGTGCCAGCAGACGACTCAACAATGAGCAGTTCTTC
.	.	TRBV7-2	TRBJ1-1	CASSTIMNTEAFF	TGTGCCAGCAGCACTATTATGAACACTGAAGCTTTCTTT
TRBD1	.	TRBV4-2	TRBJ1-2	CASSQAEQGGKGYTF	TGTGCCAGCAGCCAAGCCGAACAGGGGGGCAAGGGCTACACCTTC